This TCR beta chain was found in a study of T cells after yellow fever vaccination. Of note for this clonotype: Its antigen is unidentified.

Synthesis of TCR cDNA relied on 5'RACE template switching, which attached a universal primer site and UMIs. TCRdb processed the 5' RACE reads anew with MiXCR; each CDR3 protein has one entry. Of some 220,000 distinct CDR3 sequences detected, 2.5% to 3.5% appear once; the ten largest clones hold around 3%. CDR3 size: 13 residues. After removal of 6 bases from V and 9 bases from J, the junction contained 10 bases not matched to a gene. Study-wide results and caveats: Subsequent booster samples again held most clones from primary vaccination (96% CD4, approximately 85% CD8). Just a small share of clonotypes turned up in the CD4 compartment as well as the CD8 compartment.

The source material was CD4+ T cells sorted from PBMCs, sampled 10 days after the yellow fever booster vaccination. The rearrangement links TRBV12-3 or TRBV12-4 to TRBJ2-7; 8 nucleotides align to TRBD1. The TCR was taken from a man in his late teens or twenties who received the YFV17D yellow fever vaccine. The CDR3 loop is CASSSYLQGGQYF. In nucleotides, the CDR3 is TGTGCCAGCAGCTCTTACCTACAGGGGGGGCAGTACTTC.